These 12 T cell receptor beta chains came from one sample sequenced in a study of vaccination and CD4 T cells after COVID-19 (dated by TCRdb to 2021 to 2024). According to the study, the label for this sample's treatment or condition signals: roughly 10-day PBMC culture with coronavirus spike peptide pools or control peptides (ViraFEST assay). The library was built by means of PCR. The data were produced on an Illumina iSeq 100. TCR sequencing of DNA from cultured CD4+ T cells used the Oncomine TCR Beta short-read assay at the Johns Hopkins FTIC core. Clones were called with MiXCR by TCRdb after fastp trimmed the public reads at Q25, and only in-frame beta chains were retained. Entries that share a CDR3 protein sequence are merged under the most common genes and DNA. The sample includes just under 20,000 distinct CDR3 sequences, with approximately 50% observed a single time. More than 4% of the sample lies in the top ten.

These TCRs are of unknown antigen specificity. Specimen: CD4+ T cells from blood, cultured in vitro, collected before SARS-CoV-2 vaccination. These receptor sequences come from a human donor who had recovered from COVID-19.

CDR3 sequence (DNA): TGTGCCAGCAGTGAGGGGCGCGAAGGGCTTGGGCAGCCCCAGCATTTT. This translates into CASSEGREGLGQPQHF. J is TRBJ1-5 and V is TRBV2; tentatively, D is TRBD1 (5 bases). V was trimmed by 3 bases and J by 7 bases, leaving 19 bases between them. Germline-derived CDR1 and CDR2 are SNHLY and FYNNEI. This CDR3 region has 16 residues.

This clonotype was detected once. V and J are TRBV6-2 or TRBV6-3 and TRBJ2-3; TRBD2 matches 10 bases. Germline CDR1 MNHEY, CDR2 SVGEGT. After removal of 5 bases from V and 6 bases from J, the junction contained 8 bases not matched to a gene. There are 15 residues in the CDR3. The CDR3 is CASSQLAGQLDTQYF. DNA of the CDR3: TGTGCCAGCAGTCAACTAGCGGGACAATTGGATACGCAGTATTTT.

This clonotype has just a few counts. The chain employs TRBV6-5 and TRBJ1-2, with no clear D. Germline CDR1 reads MNHEY; CDR2 reads SVGAGI. The CDR3 consists of 14 residues. V lost 4 bases, J lost 5 bases, and 14 bases lay in between. This chain's CDR3 is CASSLNIGGYGYTF. For the CDR3, the DNA is TGTGCCAGCAGTTTAAACATCGGTGGTTATGGCTACACCTTC.

The gene calls are TRBV29-1 and TRBJ1-1, with TRBD1 as a possible D gene (5 bases). Germline V gives CDR1 SQVTM, CDR2 ANQGSEA. CDR3 length: 13 residues. Trimming took 4 bases from V and 5 from J, leaving 14 bases between them. The CDR3 loop reads CSVVRGGGTEAFF. CDR3 in DNA: TGCAGCGTTGTCCGGGGGGGAGGGACTGAAGCTTTCTTT.

In its sample, this clonotype is medium-sized (0.01 to 0.1%). The chain is built from TRBV6-1 and TRBJ1-6, with a tentative D call TRBD1 (6 bases). Trimming stripped 1 base from V and 1 base from J, with 17 bases between. The germline V gene has CDR1 MNHNS and CDR2 SASEGT. This CDR3 has 19 amino acids. In DNA, the CDR3 is TGTGCCAGCAGTGAAGTAGGGGGGGCAGGGAGATCCTATAATTCACCCCTCCACTTT. This encodes CASSEVGGAGRSYNSPLHF.

The chain uses TRBV7-2 and TRBJ1-1; no reliable D call. Germline V gives CDR1 SGHTA, CDR2 FQGNSA. This CDR3 region has 17 residues. V was clipped by 1 base and J by 1 base, with 16 bases between them. The CDR3 loop reads CASSLEDVTSSNTEAFF. The CDR3 bases are TGTGCCAGCAGCTTAGAGGATGTTACCAGCTCGAACACTGAAGCTTTCTTT.

This sequence joins TRBV4-1 and TRBJ1-5, with 8 bases aligning to TRBD1. Germline CDR1 MGHRA, CDR2 YSYEKL. The V gene end was trimmed by 3 bases and the J gene end by 2 bases; junction bases not matched to a gene: 0. This CDR3 comprises 14 residues. CDR3 nucleotides: TGCGCCAGCAGCCAGACAGGGGGCAATCAGCCCCAGCATTTT. It translates to CASSQTGGNQPQHF.

V usage is TRBV20-1 and J usage is TRBJ2-7; the D is unclear. Looked up from germline, CDR1 is DFQATT and CDR2 is SNEGSKA (reference sequence). The CDR3 has 14 amino acids. The V end lost 4 bases, the J end lost 0 bases, and 13 bases lay between the germline ends. The CDR3 region is CSANPGLSSYEQYF. CDR3 coding DNA: TGCAGTGCTAACCCGGGCCTTAGCTCCTACGAGCAGTACTTC.

The rearrangement uses TRBV7-2 and TRBJ2-3, with TRBD2 matching over 14 bases. The J segment lost 4 bases and the V segment lost 4 bases, leaving 4 bases of the junction unmatched. This CDR3 is 16 amino acids long. Germline CDR1 SGHTA, CDR2 FQGNSA. CDR3 residues: CASSSGLAGVADTQYF. CDR3 DNA: TGTGCCAGCAGCTCGGGACTAGCGGGAGTGGCAGATACGCAGTATTTT.

The chain employs TRBV20-1 and TRBJ2-1; no definite D call. Trimming removed 5 bases from V and 4 bases from J, with 9 bases in between. CDR3 size: 12 residues. CDR1 DFQATT and CDR2 SNEGSKA come from the germline V gene (reference sequence). The CDR3 bases are TGCAGTGCTGGAACGGCTTACAATGAGCAGTTCTTC. Protein product: CSAGTAYNEQFF.

V is TRBV7-8 and J is TRBJ2-5; D call uncertain. The CDR3 extends over 11 amino acids. The germline V gene encodes CDR1 SGHVS and CDR2 FQNEAQ. V shed 9 bases and J shed 5 bases, with 10 bases lying between them. The CDR3 nucleotides are TGTGCCAGGAGCAACTCGGAGACCCAGTACTTC. Protein: CARSNSETQYF.

The sample holds a few counts of this clonotype. The V call is TRBV6-2 or TRBV6-3, the J call TRBJ1-2; 9 positions agree with TRBD1. Germline trimming cut 4 bases from V and 2 bases from J; bases unmatched to any gene: 8. This CDR3 comprises 16 residues. Per germline, CDR1 MNHEY and CDR2 SVGEGT. Written as DNA, the CDR3 is TGTGCCAGCAGTTCTCTCCCGGGACAGGGCAACTATGGCTACACCTTC. This encodes CASSSLPGQGNYGYTF.